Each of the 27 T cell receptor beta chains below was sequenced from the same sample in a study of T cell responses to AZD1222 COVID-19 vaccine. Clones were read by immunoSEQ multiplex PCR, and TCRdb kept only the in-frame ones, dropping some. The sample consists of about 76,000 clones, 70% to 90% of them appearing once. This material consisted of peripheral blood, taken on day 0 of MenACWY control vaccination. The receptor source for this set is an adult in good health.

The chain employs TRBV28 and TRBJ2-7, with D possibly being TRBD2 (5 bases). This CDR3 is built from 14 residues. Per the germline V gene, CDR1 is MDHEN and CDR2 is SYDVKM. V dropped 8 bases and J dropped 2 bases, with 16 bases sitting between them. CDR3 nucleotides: TGTGCCAGCGGCCAAGCGGAAATACCCTACGAGCAGTACTTC. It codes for CASGQAEIPYEQYF.

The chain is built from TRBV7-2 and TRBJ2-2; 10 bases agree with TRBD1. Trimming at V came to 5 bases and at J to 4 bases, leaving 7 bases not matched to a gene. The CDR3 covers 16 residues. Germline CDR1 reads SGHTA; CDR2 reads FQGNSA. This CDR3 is CASSPRQGASTGELFF. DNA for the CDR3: TGTGCCAGCAGCCCTAGACAGGGGGCGAGCACCGGGGAGCTGTTTTTT.

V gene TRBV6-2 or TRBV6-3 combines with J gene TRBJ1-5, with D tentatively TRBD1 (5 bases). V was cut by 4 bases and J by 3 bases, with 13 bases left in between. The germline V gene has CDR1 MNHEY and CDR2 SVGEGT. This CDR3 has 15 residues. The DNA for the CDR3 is TGTGCCAGCAGTTTTGGGGGGAGTGACAATCAGCCCCAGCATTTT. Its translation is CASSFGGSDNQPQHF.

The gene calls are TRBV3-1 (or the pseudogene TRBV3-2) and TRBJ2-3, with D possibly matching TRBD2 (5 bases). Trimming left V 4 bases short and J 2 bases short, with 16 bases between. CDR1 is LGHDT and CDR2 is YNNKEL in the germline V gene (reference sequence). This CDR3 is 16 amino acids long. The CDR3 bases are TGTGCCAGCAGCCTCGAAGGTTCAGGACTCACAGATACGCAGTATTTT. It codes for CASSLEGSGLTDTQYF.

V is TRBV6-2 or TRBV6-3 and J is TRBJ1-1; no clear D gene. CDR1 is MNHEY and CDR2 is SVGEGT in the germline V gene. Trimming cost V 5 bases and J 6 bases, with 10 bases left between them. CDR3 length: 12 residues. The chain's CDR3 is CASSRAFAEAFF. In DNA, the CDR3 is TGTGCCAGCAGTAGGGCCTTTGCTGAAGCTTTCTTT.

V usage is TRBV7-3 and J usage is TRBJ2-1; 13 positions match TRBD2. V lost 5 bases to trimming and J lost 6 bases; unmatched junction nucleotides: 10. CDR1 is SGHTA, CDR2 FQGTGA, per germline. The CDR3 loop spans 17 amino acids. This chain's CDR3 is CASSPYTTSGRANEQFF. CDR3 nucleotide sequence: TGTGCCAGCAGCCCCTACACCACTAGCGGGAGGGCCAATGAGCAGTTCTTC.

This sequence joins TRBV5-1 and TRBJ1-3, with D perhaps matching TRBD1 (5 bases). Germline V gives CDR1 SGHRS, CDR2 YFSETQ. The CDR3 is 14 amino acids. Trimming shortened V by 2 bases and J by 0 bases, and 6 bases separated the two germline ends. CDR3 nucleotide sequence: TGCGCCAGCAGCTTTGGGACCTCTGGAAACACCATATATTTT. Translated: CASSFGTSGNTIYF.

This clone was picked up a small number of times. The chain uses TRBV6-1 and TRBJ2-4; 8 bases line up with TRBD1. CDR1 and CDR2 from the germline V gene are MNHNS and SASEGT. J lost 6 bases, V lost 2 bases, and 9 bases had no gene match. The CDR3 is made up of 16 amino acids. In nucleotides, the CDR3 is TGTGCCAGCAGTGAAACCCCAGGGGGCCTGGGAAACATTCAGTACTTC. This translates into CASSETPGGLGNIQYF.

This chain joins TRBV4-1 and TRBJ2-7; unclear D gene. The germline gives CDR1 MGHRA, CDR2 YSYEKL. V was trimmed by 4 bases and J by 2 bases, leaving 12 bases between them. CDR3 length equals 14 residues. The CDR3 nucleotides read TGCGCCAGCAGCCCAATCGACAACACCTACGAGCAGTACTTC. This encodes CASSPIDNTYEQYF.

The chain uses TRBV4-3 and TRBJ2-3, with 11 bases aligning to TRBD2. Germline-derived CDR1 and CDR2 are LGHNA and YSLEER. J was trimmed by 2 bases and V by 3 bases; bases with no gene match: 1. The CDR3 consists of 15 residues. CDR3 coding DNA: TGCGCCAGCAGCCATAGCGGGAGGGACACAGATACGCAGTATTTT. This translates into CASSHSGRDTDTQYF.

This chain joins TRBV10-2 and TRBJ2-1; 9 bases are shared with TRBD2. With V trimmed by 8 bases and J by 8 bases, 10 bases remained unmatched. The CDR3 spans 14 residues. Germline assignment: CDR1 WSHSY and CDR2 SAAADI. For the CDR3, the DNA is TGCGCCAGCGGGCTTGCGGGAGGGCTCGATGAGCAGTTCTTC. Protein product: CASGLAGGLDEQFF.

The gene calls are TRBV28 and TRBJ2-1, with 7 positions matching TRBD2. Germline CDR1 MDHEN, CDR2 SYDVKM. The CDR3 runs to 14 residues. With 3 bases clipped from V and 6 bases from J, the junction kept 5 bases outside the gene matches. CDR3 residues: CASSFGGSVNEQFF. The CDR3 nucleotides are TGTGCCAGCAGTTTTGGCGGGAGCGTCAATGAGCAGTTCTTC.

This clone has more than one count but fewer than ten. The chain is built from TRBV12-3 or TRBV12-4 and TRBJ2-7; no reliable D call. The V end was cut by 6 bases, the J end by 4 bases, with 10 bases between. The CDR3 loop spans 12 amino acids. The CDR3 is CASSLLVYEQYF. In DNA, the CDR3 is TGTGCCAGCAGCCTACTTGTGTACGAGCAGTACTTC.

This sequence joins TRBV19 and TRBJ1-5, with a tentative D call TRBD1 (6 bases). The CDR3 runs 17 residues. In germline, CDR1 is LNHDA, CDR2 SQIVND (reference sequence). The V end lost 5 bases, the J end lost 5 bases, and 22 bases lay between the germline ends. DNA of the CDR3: TGTGCCAGTAGTTTCTCAGCCAGGGGAGAATGGGATCAGCCCCAGCATTTT. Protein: CASSFSARGEWDQPQHF.

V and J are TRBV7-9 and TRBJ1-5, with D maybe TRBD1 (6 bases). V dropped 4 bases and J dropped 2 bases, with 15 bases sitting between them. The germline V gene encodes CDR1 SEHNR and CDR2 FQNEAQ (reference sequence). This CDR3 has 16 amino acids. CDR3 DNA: TGTGCCAGCAGCTCATTGGGGGGCGCCGGCAATCAGCCCCAGCATTTT. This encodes CASSSLGGAGNQPQHF.

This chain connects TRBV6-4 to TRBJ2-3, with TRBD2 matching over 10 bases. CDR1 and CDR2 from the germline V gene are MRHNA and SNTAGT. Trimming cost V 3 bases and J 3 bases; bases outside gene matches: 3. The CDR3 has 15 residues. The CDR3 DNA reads TGTGCCAGCAGTGAACAAGCGGGAGGGACAGATACGCAGTATTTT. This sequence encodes CASSEQAGGTDTQYF.

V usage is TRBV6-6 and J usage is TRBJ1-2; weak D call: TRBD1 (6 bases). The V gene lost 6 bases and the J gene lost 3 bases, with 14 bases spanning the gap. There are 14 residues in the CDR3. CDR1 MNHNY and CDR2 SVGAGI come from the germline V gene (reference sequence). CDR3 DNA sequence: TGTGCCAGCAGCCAACCAGGGGTTGACTATGGCTACACCTTC. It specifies CASSQPGVDYGYTF.

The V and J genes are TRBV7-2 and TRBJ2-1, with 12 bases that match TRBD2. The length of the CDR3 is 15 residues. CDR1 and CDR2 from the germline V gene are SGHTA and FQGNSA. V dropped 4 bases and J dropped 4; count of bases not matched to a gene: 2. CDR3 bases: TGTGCCAGCAGCTCCGGACTAGCGGGATACAATGAGCAGTTCTTC. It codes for CASSSGLAGYNEQFF.

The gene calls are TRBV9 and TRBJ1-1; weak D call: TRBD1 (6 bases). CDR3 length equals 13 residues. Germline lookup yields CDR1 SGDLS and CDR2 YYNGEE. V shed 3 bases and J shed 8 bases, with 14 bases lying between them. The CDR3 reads CASSAIPGTEAFF. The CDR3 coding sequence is TGTGCCAGCAGCGCCATACCCGGGACAGAAGCTTTCTTT.

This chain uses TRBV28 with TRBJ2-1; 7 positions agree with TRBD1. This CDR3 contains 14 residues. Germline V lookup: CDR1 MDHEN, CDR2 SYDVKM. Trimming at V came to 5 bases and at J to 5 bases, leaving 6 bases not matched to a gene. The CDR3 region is CASSTIQGNNEQFF. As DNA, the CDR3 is TGTGCCAGCAGTACCATACAGGGGAACAATGAGCAGTTCTTC. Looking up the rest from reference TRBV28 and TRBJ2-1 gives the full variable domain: DVKVTQSSRYLVKRTGEKVFLECVQDMDHENMFWYRQDPGLGLRLIYFSYDVKMKEKGDIPEGYSVSREKKERFSLILESASTNQTSMYLCASSTIQGNNEQFFGPGTRLTVL.

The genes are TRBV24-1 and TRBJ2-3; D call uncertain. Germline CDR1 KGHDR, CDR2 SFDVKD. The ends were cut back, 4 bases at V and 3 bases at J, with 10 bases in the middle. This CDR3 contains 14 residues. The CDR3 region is CATSDAKETDTQYF. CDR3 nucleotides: TGTGCCACCAGTGACGCCAAGGAGACAGATACGCAGTATTTT.

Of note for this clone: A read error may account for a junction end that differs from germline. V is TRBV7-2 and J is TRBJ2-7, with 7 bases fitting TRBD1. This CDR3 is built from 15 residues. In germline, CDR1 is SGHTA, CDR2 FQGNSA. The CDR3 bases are TGTGCCAGCAGCTATACCGGGACAGTCGGGTACGAACAGTACTTC. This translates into CASSYTGTVGYEQYF.

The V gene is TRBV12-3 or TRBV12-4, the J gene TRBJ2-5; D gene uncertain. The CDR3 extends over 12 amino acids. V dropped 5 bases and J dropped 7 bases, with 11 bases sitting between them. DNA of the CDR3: TGTGCCAGCAGTCCCCCCGCTGCGACCCAGTACTTC. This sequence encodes CASSPPAATQYF.

CDR3 sequence: CASSFTSDNEQFF. Written as DNA, the CDR3 is TGTGCCAGCAGTTTCACATCGGACAATGAGCAGTTCTTC. This rearrangement joins TRBV27 to TRBJ2-1; D remains unclear. V lost 3 bases and J 5 bases, leaving 8 bases between the germline ends. The germline V gene encodes CDR1 MNHEY and CDR2 SMNVEV (reference sequence). The CDR3 is 13 amino acids.

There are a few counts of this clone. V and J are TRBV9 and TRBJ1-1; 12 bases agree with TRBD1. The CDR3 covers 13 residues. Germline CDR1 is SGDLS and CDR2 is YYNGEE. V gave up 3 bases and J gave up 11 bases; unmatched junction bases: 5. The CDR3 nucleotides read TGTGCCAGCAGCGCGGGGACAGGGGGCGCCGCTTTCTTT. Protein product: CASSAGTGGAAFF.

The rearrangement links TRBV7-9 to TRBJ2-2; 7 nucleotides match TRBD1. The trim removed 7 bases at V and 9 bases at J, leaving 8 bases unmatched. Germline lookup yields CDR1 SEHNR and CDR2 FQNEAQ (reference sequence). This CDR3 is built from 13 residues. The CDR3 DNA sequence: TGTGCCAGCACATCCACAGGGGCCCGGGAGCTGTTTTTT. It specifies CASTSTGARELFF.

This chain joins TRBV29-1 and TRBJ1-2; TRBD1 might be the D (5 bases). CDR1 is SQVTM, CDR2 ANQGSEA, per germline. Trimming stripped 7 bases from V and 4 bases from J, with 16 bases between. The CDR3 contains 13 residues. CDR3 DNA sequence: TGCAGCGCCCAGGGTGAATACTCCTATGGCTACACCTTC. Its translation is CSAQGEYSYGYTF. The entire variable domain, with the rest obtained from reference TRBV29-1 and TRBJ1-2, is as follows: SAVISQKPSRDICQRGTSLTIQCQVDSQVTMMFWYRQQPGQSLTLIATANQGSEATYESGFVIDKFPISRPNLTFSTLTVSNMSPEDSSIYLCSAQGEYSYGYTFGSGTRLTVV.